One and the same sample provided the 28 T cell receptor beta chains below, sequenced in a study of OX40 agonist ivuxolimab in advanced cancers. Assay used: immunoSEQ multiplex PCR; TCRdb lists only in-frame clones, some missing. Of more than 80,000 clones in the sample, roughly nine tenths were seen once. The starting material was CD4+ or CD8+ T cells sorted from blood, obtained in a trial of the OX40 agonist ivuxolimab. Receptor source: an adult with an advanced solid tumor such as melanoma, head and neck, liver or kidney cancer.

The genes are TRBV10-2 and TRBJ2-7, with D hard to call. Germline V gene sequence: CDR1 WSHSY, CDR2 SAAADI. The CDR3 runs to 11 residues. V lost 2 bases to trimming and J lost 3 bases, with 2 bases between them. The CDR3, as DNA: TGCGCCAGCAGTGAGGGCTACGAGCAGTACTTC. This gives the protein CASSEGYEQYF.

The chain employs TRBV10-1 and TRBJ2-7, with 10 nucleotides matching TRBD2. The length of the CDR3 is 17 residues. Germline V gene sequence: CDR1 WNHNN, CDR2 SYGVQD (reference sequence). Trimming cost V 7 bases and J 2 bases; bases outside gene matches: 14. CDR3 sequence reads: CASTEATSGYVTYEQYF. CDR3 coding DNA: TGCGCCAGCACCGAAGCGACTAGCGGGTACGTGACCTACGAGCAGTACTTC.

This clone showed up just once. The CDR3 is CASSRTSGIYEQYF. The CDR3 DNA sequence: TGTGCCAGCAGCAGAACTAGCGGGATCTACGAGCAGTACTTC. The rearrangement links TRBV5-6 to TRBJ2-7; 10 bases map to TRBD2. This CDR3 is 14 amino acids long. Germline loops: CDR1 SGHDT, CDR2 YYEEEE. Trimming took 4 bases from V and 3 from J; bases not matched to a gene: 4.

The chain joins TRBV25-1 to TRBJ2-1; D tentatively fits TRBD1 or TRBD2 (5 bases each). The CDR3 spans 17 residues. The germline V gene has CDR1 MGHDK and CDR2 SYGVNS. V gave up 6 bases and J gave up 5 bases, with 23 bases separating them. The CDR3 loop is CASSSAGASRAHNEQFF. Written as DNA, the CDR3 is TGTGCCAGCAGCAGTGCCGGGGCTAGCCGGGCCCACAATGAGCAGTTCTTC.

Worth noting for this clone: The junction differs from germline at one of its ends, possibly a read error. This chain links TRBV19 with TRBJ2-2, with D unclear. The CDR3 loop spans 13 amino acids. Germline V gene data show CDR1 as LNHDA and CDR2 as SQIVND (reference sequence). This chain's CDR3 is CASTRPNTGELFF. The CDR3 DNA reads TGTGCTAGTACACGTCCGAACACCGGGGAGCTGTTTTTT. The full variable domain, with the rest looked up from reference TRBV19 and TRBJ2-2, is DGGITQSPKYLFRKEGQNVTLSCEQNLNHDAMYWYRQDPGQGLRLIYYSQIVNDFQKGDIAEGYSVSREKKESFPLTVTSAQKNPTAFYLCASTRPNTGELFFGEGSRLTVL.

V usage is TRBV11-2 and J usage is TRBJ1-3, with 9 bases lining up with TRBD1. Germline loops: CDR1 SGHAT, CDR2 FQNNGV. The trim removed 8 bases at V and 7 bases at J, leaving 12 bases unmatched. This CDR3 region has 15 residues. CDR3 sequence: CASATGDRDFNTIYF. Written as DNA, the CDR3 is TGTGCCAGCGCGACCGGGGACAGGGACTTTAACACCATATATTTT.

The chain carries TRBV28 and TRBJ1-5; 10 nucleotides match TRBD1. This CDR3 has 17 residues. Germline CDR1 and CDR2: MDHEN and SYDVKM. J lost 6 bases, V lost 5 bases, and 13 bases had no gene match. CDR3 in amino acids: CASSTRRDRGSVQPQHF. The DNA for the CDR3 is TGTGCCAGCAGTACCCGAAGGGACAGGGGATCGGTTCAGCCCCAGCATTTT.

V gene TRBV5-1 combines with J gene TRBJ1-1; 12 bases are shared with TRBD1. The CDR3 has 17 residues. Germline assignment: CDR1 SGHRS and CDR2 YFSETQ. V was clipped by 4 bases and J by 4 bases; unmatched bases: 11. CDR3 amino acids: CASSLRDRGLPGTEAFF. The CDR3 DNA reads TGCGCCAGCAGCCTCCGGGACAGGGGGCTCCCGGGCACTGAAGCTTTCTTT.

This rearrangement joins TRBV9 to TRBJ1-2; D is ambiguous. CDR3 size: 14 residues. Trimming removed 0 bases at V and 6 bases at J, with 12 bases between. The germline V gene has CDR1 SGDLS and CDR2 YYNGEE. The CDR3 is CASSVEWQADGYTF. CDR3 bases: TGTGCCAGCAGCGTAGAATGGCAGGCAGATGGCTACACCTTC. Together with reference TRBV9 and TRBJ1-2, the CDR3 gives the full variable domain: DSGVTQTPKHLITATGQRVTLRCSPRSGDLSVYWYQQSLDQGLQFLIQYYNGEERAKGNILERFSAQQFPDLHSELNLSSLELGDSALYFCASSVEWQADGYTFGSGTRLTVV.

The chain uses TRBV27 and TRBJ2-7; 8 bases fit TRBD2. The CDR3 has 14 amino acids. Unmatched junction bases numbered 9, after V lost 4 bases and J lost 7 bases. Germline V gene lookup returns CDR1 MNHEY and CDR2 SMNVEV (reference sequence). The CDR3 DNA sequence: TGTGCCAGCAGTTCCTTAGCGGGACCGTGGGAGCAGTACTTC. It is translated as CASSSLAGPWEQYF.

The chain links TRBV6-1 to TRBJ2-5, with a tentative D call TRBD2 (6 bases). The V gene's germline CDR1 is MNHNS and CDR2 SASEGT. The CDR3 consists of 13 residues. V lost 5 bases, J lost 4 bases, and 11 bases lay in between. The CDR3 DNA reads TGTGCCAGCAGTACAAGCGGGCTAGAGACCCAGTACTTC. It specifies CASSTSGLETQYF.

V is TRBV4-1 and J is TRBJ2-2, with 8 bases matching TRBD1. With 2 bases clipped from V and 4 bases from J, the junction kept 3 bases outside the gene matches. This CDR3 comprises 15 residues. Germline V CDR1 and CDR2: MGHRA, YSYEKL. The CDR3 sequence is CASSQSGQGTGELFF. CDR3 nucleotide sequence: TGCGCCAGCAGCCAAAGCGGACAGGGCACCGGGGAGCTGTTTTTT.

A single count supports this clone. The rearrangement joins TRBV30 to TRBJ1-4, with 8 bases fitting TRBD1. This CDR3 is 16 amino acids long. Germline V gene data show CDR1 as GTSNPN and CDR2 as SVGIG (reference sequence). V was clipped by 3 bases and J by 10 bases; unmatched bases: 16. DNA for the CDR3: TGTGCCTGGAGACCAAAGGATGACAGGGGAAGGCGAAAACTGTTTTTT. This translates into CAWRPKDDRGRRKLFF. Supplemented by reference TRBV30 and TRBJ1-4, the full variable domain reads SQTIHQWPATLVQPVGSPLSLECTVEGTSNPNLYWYRQAAGRGLQLLFYSVGIGQISSEVPQNLSASRPQDRQFILSSKKLLLSDSGFYLCAWRPKDDRGRRKLFFGSGTQLSVL.

This chain joins TRBV29-1 and TRBJ1-4; D perhaps matches TRBD1 (5 bases). The CDR3 is 17 residues long. Trimming took 8 bases from V and 0 from J, leaving 22 bases between them. Germline V lookup: CDR1 SQVTM, CDR2 ANQGSEA. DNA for the CDR3: TGCAGCTTCTTGGGGGAGGGAGAGATTGCAACTAATGAAAAACTGTTTTTT. Protein: CSFLGEGEIATNEKLFF. The full variable domain, its missing parts supplied by reference TRBV29-1 and TRBJ1-4, is SAVISQKPSRDICQRGTSLTIQCQVDSQVTMMFWYRQQPGQSLTLIATANQGSEATYESGFVIDKFPISRPNLTFSTLTVSNMSPEDSSIYLCSFLGEGEIATNEKLFFGSGTQLSVL.

This chain uses TRBV27 with TRBJ1-4, with TRBD1 matching 7 bases. Germline V gene lookup returns CDR1 MNHEY and CDR2 SMNVEV (reference sequence). CDR3 length: 13 amino acids. Trimming took 4 bases from V and 8 from J; bases not matched to a gene: 4. CDR3 nucleotide sequence: TGTGCCAGCAGTTCACAGGGGAGGGAAAAACTGTTTTTT. Translation: CASSSQGREKLFF.

This clone was seen more than once but under ten times. The chain recombines TRBV7-9 with TRBJ1-5; possibly TRBD1 for D (6 bases). The CDR3 has 17 residues. V lost 3 bases, J lost 0 bases, and 15 bases lay in between. Germline assignment: CDR1 SEHNR and CDR2 FQNEAQ (reference sequence). The DNA for the CDR3 is TGTGCCAGCAGCTTCTCCCAGGGGACGGGTAGCAATCAGCCCCAGCATTTT. It specifies CASSFSQGTGSNQPQHF.

V usage is TRBV5-1 and J usage is TRBJ2-3; D remains unclear. The length of the CDR3 is 14 residues. The germline V gene encodes CDR1 SGHRS and CDR2 YFSETQ. Between the trimmed V and J ends, which lost 2 bases and 12 bases, there was a span of 19 bases. The CDR3 sequence: CASSFGGEASSQYF. The CDR3 bases are TGCGCCAGCAGCTTCGGCGGAGAAGCCTCTTCTCAGTATTTT.

The genes are TRBV6-1 and TRBJ1-5, with unresolved D. From germline, CDR1 is MNHNS and CDR2 SASEGT. The CDR3 runs 19 residues. The V and J ends lost 2 bases and 1 base respectively, with 21 bases between them. The CDR3 is CASSETWGGSLRSNQPQHF. CDR3 sequence (DNA): TGTGCCAGCAGTGAAACCTGGGGAGGGAGTTTAAGGAGCAATCAGCCCCAGCATTTT.

V is TRBV28 and J is TRBJ2-1; D is ambiguous. CDR3 length equals 15 residues. The germline V and J ends were trimmed by 4 bases and 0 bases, with 10 bases remaining between them. In germline, CDR1 is MDHEN, CDR2 SYDVKM. The CDR3 is CASSSLSSSYNEQFF. In DNA, the CDR3 is TGTGCCAGCAGTTCACTTTCTTCCTCCTACAATGAGCAGTTCTTC.

This clone was picked up one time. The chain links TRBV6-5 to TRBJ2-5; D is undetermined. CDR3 size: 15 residues. CDR1 is MNHEY, CDR2 SVGAGI, per germline. With 6 bases removed from V and 1 base from J, the gap between germline ends came to 15 bases. The CDR3 loop is CASSPKAGTQETQYF. As DNA, the CDR3 is TGTGCCAGCAGCCCCAAGGCAGGAACCCAAGAGACCCAGTACTTC.

J is TRBJ1-5 and V is TRBV10-2; 9 bases are shared with TRBD1. In germline, CDR1 is WSHSY, CDR2 SAAADI. The ends lost 6 bases at V and 5 bases at J; junction bases unmatched: 2. CDR3 length: 13 residues. CDR3 amino acids: CASSWDRDQPQHF. The CDR3 bases are TGCGCCAGCAGCTGGGACAGGGATCAGCCCCAGCATTTT.

The chain employs TRBV7-9 and TRBJ2-3; D possibly matches TRBD1 or TRBD2 (5 bases each). CDR1 and CDR2 from the germline V gene are SEHNR and FQNEAQ (reference sequence). V was pared by 0 bases and J by 7 bases, with 11 bases between. This CDR3 is 14 amino acids long. CDR3 sequence: CASSLAPGANTQYF. The DNA of the CDR3 is TGTGCCAGCAGCTTAGCCCCCGGGGCGAATACGCAGTATTTT. Combining the CDR3 with reference TRBV7-9 and TRBJ2-3 gives the whole variable domain DTGVSQNPRHKITKRGQNVTFRCDPISEHNRLYWYRQTLGQGPEFLTYFQNEAQLEKSRLLSDRFSAERPKGSFSTLEIQRTEQGDSAMYLCASSLAPGANTQYFGPGTRLTVL.

The CDR3 coding sequence is TGTGCCAGTAGTATAAAGGTTGCCGGGGAGCTGTTTTTT. Translated: CASSIKVAGELFF. The chain couples TRBV19 to TRBJ2-2; D not certain. Germline V lookup: CDR1 LNHDA, CDR2 SQIVND (reference sequence). V dropped 2 bases and J dropped 6 bases, with 7 bases sitting between them. This CDR3 region has 13 residues.

The V gene is TRBV20-1, the J gene TRBJ2-3, with D perhaps TRBD2 (6 bases). Trimming left V 7 bases short and J 8 bases short, with 10 bases between. From germline, CDR1 is DFQATT and CDR2 SNEGSKA (reference sequence). The CDR3 runs to 10 residues. This chain's CDR3 is CSGGEATQYF. Here the CDR3 DNA reads TGCAGTGGCGGGGAGGCTACGCAGTATTTT.

The gene calls are TRBV5-1 and TRBJ2-3; TRBD2 is a possible D gene (6 bases). V lost 4 bases and J lost 2, with 14 bases in between. This CDR3 spans 15 amino acids. From germline, CDR1 is SGHRS and CDR2 YFSETQ. In nucleotides, the CDR3 is TGCGCCAGCAGCCCGTGGGACTTTTCCACAGATACGCAGTATTTT. As protein: CASSPWDFSTDTQYF.

This clone was recorded only once. The J gene is TRBJ1-4, the V gene TRBV5-1; D not certain. The germline CDR1 and CDR2 sequences are SGHRS and YFSETQ. CDR3 length equals 14 residues. Trimming shortened V by 0 bases and J by 8 bases, and 11 bases separated the two germline ends. CDR3 protein: CASSLGGRGEKLFF. CDR3 sequence (DNA): TGCGCCAGCAGCTTGGGGGGTAGAGGAGAAAAACTGTTTTTT.

This chain connects TRBV5-1 to TRBJ2-1; 13 nucleotides align to TRBD2. After removal of 2 bases from V and 9 bases from J, the junction contained 5 bases not matched to a gene. CDR1 and CDR2 (germline): SGHRS, YFSETQ. This CDR3 has 15 amino acids. This chain's CDR3 is CASSFGTSGIGEQFF. Written as DNA, the CDR3 is TGCGCCAGCAGCTTCGGGACTAGCGGGATTGGTGAGCAGTTCTTC.

The V and J genes are TRBV7-9 and TRBJ1-2; D ambiguous. V lost 4 bases and J lost 4, with 13 bases in between. The CDR3 runs to 14 residues. Germline lookup yields CDR1 SEHNR and CDR2 FQNEAQ (reference sequence). For the CDR3, the DNA is TGTGCCAGCAGCTCGGAGGGTCTAGTCTATGGCTACACCTTC. Translating it yields CASSSEGLVYGYTF.